These T cell receptor beta chains were read from a single sample in a study of blood T cells in healthy people across ages. TCRdb re-derived calls from the 5' RACE reads in MiXCR, one entry per CDR3 protein. This table holds about 580,000 distinct CDR3 sequences, around 50% found once. What was sequenced was blood. Source of these receptors: a man of 80 years or more in good health. Each CDR3 is given with its conserved first and last residue. Fields, in order: D gene, clone size, V gene, CDR3 protein. The D gene is left open where the match is weak. Some rows mark clone size as missing; the rest say once, few, many or name a class of expanded clone.

- - TRBV20-1 CSASPADTQYF
- - TRBV7-2 CASSLGGPGRDTEAFF
- few TRBV7-7 CASSPGTAPYNEQFF
- - TRBV2 CASRDGTEYGQFF
TRBD2 - TRBV29-1 CSVRLARELFF
- - TRBV14 CASSQESGLGYEQYF
- - TRBV20-1 CSGHVAHSSYEQYF
- once TRBV24-1 CATSDPRASEQYF
- - TRBV7-9 CASSPRRGTYEQYF
- few TRBV7-3 CASSEGKSAYNEQFF
TRBD2 once TRBV5-1 CASSLLAGEVNEQFF
- - TRBV6-2/TRBV6-3 CASSYSGSNPPPDGTQYF
- - TRBV4-1 CASSQESYGRAGYGYTF
TRBD2 - TRBV7-8 CASSLVTSGRSEQFF
- few TRBV9 CASSADSGRDNEQFF
- - TRBV2 CASSEGPYNEAFF
TRBD2 - TRBV4-2 CASSQEGTSRETQYF
TRBD1 many TRBV6-5 CASSLGVGTGQPQHF
TRBD1 - TRBV7-7 CASSQGQGAYNEQFF
- many TRBV7-2 CASSQDWDTQYF
TRBD2 - TRBV28 CASSFRQGGSRNNEQFF
- - TRBV5-1 CASSSTTSSTEAFF
- - TRBV3-1 CASSQGRLGEQFF
- - TRBV25-1 CASSETVSAGGYTF
- few TRBV7-9 CASSPPGWATEAFF
TRBD1 few TRBV29-1 CSAWDSTYEQYF
TRBD2 - TRBV20-1 CSARHGTSARETQYF
- few TRBV20-1 CSEKSGETQYF
TRBD2 - TRBV6-2/TRBV6-3 CASSYGLAGAAEQYF
TRBD1 once TRBV13 CASSLRGQGTYEQYF
- - TRBV4-3 CASSQDPSFETQYF
TRBD1 once TRBV29-1 CSGDRGIGNEQYF
- few TRBV7-9 CASSSSSGLYYEQYF
TRBD2 - TRBV4-3 CASSQAWTSGGAYEQYF
- many TRBV29-1 CSVSGLLSYEQYF
TRBD2 - TRBV2 CASRKTSGGASYNEQFF
TRBD1 - TRBV7-2 CASSWGQGNYNEQFF
- - TRBV7-7 CGSSRPGEKLFF
TRBD2 - TRBV4-3 CAGSQDTGLANNEQFF
TRBD1 - TRBV6-2/TRBV6-3 CASRTGVGETQYF